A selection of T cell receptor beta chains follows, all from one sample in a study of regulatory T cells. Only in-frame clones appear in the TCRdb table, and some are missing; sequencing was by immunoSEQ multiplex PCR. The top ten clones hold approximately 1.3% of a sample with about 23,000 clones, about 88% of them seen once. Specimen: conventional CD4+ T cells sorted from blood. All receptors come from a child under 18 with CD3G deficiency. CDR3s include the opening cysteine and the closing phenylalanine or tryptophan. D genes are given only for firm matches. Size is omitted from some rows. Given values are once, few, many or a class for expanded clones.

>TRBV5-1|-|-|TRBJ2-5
TGCGCCAGCAGCTTGGGACAGAGAGAGACCCAGTACTTC
CASSLGQRETQYF
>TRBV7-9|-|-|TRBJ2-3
TGTGCCAGCAGCTTAAGCACAGGGTCATCCAGCACAGATACGCAGTATTTT
CASSLSTGSSSTDTQYF
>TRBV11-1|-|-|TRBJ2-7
TGTGCCAGCAGCGGAGATTCCTACGAGCAGTACTTC
CASSGDSYEQYF
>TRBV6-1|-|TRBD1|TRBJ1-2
TGTGCCAGCATGGGGGACCGGGACAGGCACTATGGCTACACCTTC
CASMGDRDRHYGYTF
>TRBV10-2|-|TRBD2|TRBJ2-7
TGCGCCAGCAGTGCGGAGGGAGGGCCGAGGGAGCAGTACTTC
CASSAEGGPREQYF
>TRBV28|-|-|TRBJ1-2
TGTGCCAGCAGTACCCCGGGGAGTTACTATGGCTACACCTTC
CASSTPGSYYGYTF
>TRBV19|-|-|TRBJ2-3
TGTGCCAGTAGTCTGCGGGCAGGGGGACTACGGGCGAGCGGACAGGTCACGCAGTATTTT
CASSLRAGGLRASGQVTQYF
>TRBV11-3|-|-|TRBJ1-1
TGTGCCAGCAGCTCGGTCGGAGCAGCTGAAGCTTTCTTT
CASSSVGAAEAFF
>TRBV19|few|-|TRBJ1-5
TGTGCCAGTAGTAGAACGACAGTTAGGGCCAATCAGCCCCAGCATTTT
CASSRTTVRANQPQHF
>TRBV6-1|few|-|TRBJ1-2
TGTGCCAGCAGTGAATACTGGGCAGTGACCTTC
CASSEYWAVTF
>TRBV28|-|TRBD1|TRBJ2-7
TGTGCCAGCAGTTTAGACAGGGGTTACGAGCAGTACTTC
CASSLDRGYEQYF
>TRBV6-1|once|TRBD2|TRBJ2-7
TGTGCCAGCAGCACGCCCGGGACTAGCGGGAGGGAATACTTC
CASSTPGTSGREYF
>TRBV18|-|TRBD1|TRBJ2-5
TGTGCCAGCTCACTAGGACAGGGGAATTCGGAGACCCAGTACTTC
CASSLGQGNSETQYF
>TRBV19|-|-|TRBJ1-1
TGTGCCAGTAGTATGAGGGGACGGAACACTGAAGCTTTCTTT
CASSMRGRNTEAFF
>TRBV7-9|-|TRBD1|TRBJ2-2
TGTGCCAGCAGCTTAAAAACTCCAGGGGGATCCGGGGAGCTGTTTTTT
CASSLKTPGGSGELFF
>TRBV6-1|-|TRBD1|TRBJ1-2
TGTGCCAGCACTCCAGAGGGGGCCTACGGCTATGGCTACACCTTC
CASTPEGAYGYGYTF
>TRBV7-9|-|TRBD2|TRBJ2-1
TGTGCCAGCAGTCGAAGCGGGAGTATCAATGAGCAGTTCTTC
CASSRSGSINEQFF
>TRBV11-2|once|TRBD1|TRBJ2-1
TGTGCCAGCAGCTCAATAATGGCAGGGGGAAACAATGAGCAGTTCTTC
CASSSIMAGGNNEQFF
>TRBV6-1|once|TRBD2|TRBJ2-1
TGTGCCAGCAGTACCCAGACTAGCGTGGTTGAGCAGTTCTTC
CASSTQTSVVEQFF
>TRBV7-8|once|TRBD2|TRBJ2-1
TGTGCCAGCAGCTTAAGCCGACTCGGGACTAGCAATGGGGAGCAGTTCTTC
CASSLSRLGTSNGEQFF
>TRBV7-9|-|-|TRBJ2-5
TGTGCCAGCAGCTTACGCGGGGAGACCCAGTACTTC
CASSLRGETQYF
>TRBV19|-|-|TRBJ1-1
TGTGCCAGTAGTATTGAAGTAAACACTGAAGCTTTCTTT
CASSIEVNTEAFF
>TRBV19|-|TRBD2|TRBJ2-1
TGTGCCAGTAGCCCTAGCGGGAGGGCCGATTACAATGAGCAGTTCTTC
CASSPSGRADYNEQFF
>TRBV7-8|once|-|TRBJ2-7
TGTGCCAGCAGTCCCTACGTAATGGGGGGCGAGCAGTACTTC
CASSPYVMGGEQYF
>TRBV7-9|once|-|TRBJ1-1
TGTGCCAGCAGCATTGGGACGGGGAACACTGAAGCTTTCTTT
CASSIGTGNTEAFF
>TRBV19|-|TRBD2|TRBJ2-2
TGTGCCAGTAGTATAGGCGGGAGGGGAACCGGGGAGCTGTTTTTT
CASSIGGRGTGELFF
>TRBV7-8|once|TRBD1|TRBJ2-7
TGTGCCAGCAGCCCCCGGGACAGGGGGACCTACGAGCAGTACTTC
CASSPRDRGTYEQYF
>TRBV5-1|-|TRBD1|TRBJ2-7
TGCGCCAGCAGCTCGACAGGGACAAGCGAGCAGTACTTC
CASSSTGTSEQYF
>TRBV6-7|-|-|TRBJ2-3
TGTGCCAGCAGGGAAGAGCGGGTGGGGGCAGATACGCAGTATTTT
CASREERVGADTQYF
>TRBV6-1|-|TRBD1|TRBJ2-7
TGTGCCAGCAGTATAGGGACAGGCCTTTACGAGCAGTACTTC
CASSIGTGLYEQYF
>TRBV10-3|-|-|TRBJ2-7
TGTGCCATCAGCCGGGACGCAGCCTACGAGCAGTACTTC
CAISRDAAYEQYF
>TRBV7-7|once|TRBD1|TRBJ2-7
TGTGCCAGCAGCTTGACAGGGGCGAGAGAGCAGTACTTC
CASSLTGAREQYF
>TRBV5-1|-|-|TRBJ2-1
TGCGCCAGCAGCTTGGTACAGGGCGCCTACAATGAGCAGTTCTTC
CASSLVQGAYNEQFF
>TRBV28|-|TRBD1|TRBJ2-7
TGTGCCAGCAGTTTATACAGGGGAAACTCCTACGAGCAGTACTTC
CASSLYRGNSYEQYF
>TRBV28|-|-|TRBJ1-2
TGTGCCAGCAGCCGGGACTCCTTACTTGGTGGCTACACCTTC
CASSRDSLLGGYTF
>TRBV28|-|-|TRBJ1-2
TGTGCCAGCAGTGCACAGGACGACCGGGGCTACACCTTC
CASSAQDDRGYTF
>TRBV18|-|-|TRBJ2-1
TGTGCCAGCTCACCTCCGTGGGGCAATGAGCAGTTCTTC
CASSPPWGNEQFF
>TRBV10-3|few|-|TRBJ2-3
TGTGCCATCAGTGAAGCGGGCACAGATACGCAGTATTTT
CAISEAGTDTQYF
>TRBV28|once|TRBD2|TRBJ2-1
TGTGCCAGCAGTTTGGGCGGGAGGGCCGGGAGTGAGCAGTTCTTC
CASSLGGRAGSEQFF
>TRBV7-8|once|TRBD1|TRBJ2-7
TGTGCCAGCAGCCGTATCCCGGGACAGGGGGGGTCCTACGAGCAGTACTTC
CASSRIPGQGGSYEQYF
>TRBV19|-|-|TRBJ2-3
TGTGCCAGTAGTATAGTTGGCGGGAGCACAGATACGCAGTATTTT
CASSIVGGSTDTQYF
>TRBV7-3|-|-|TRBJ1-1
TGTGCCAGCAGCTTAATCAAGCCCTCGAACACTGAAGCTTTCTTT
CASSLIKPSNTEAFF
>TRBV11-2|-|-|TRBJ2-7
TGTGCCAGCAGCTTAGATAGGTACGAGCAGTACTTC
CASSLDRYEQYF